This T cell receptor (beta chain) was identified in a study of T cells in Graves' hyperthyroidism and ophthalmopathy. The CDR3 covers 15 residues. Unmatched junction bases numbered 8, after V lost 5 bases and J lost 6 bases. CDR1 is MGHDK and CDR2 is SYGVNS in the germline V gene. Using RNA transcripts as the source, TCR beta CDR3 regions were amplified. The HTBI primer set served for first-round RT-PCR of the TCR CDR3. One entry per CDR3 protein results from TCRdb running MiXCR on the multiplex PCR reads. The table records around 360,000 distinct CDR3 sequences, about 15% of them present only once. The chain links TRBV25-1 to TRBJ1-5; 9 bases align to TRBD1. The source is a woman in her fifties or sixties with Graves' ophthalmopathy. Sequenced: blood. The CDR3 coding sequence is TGTGCCAGCAGTAGATCCGGGACAGGGAGTCAGCCCCAGCATTTT. Translation gives CASSRSGTGSQPQHF.